Sequencing of this T cell receptor beta chain was carried out in a study of Graves' ophthalmopathy and Graves' hyperthyroidism. Study outcomes and limitations: Ophthalmopathy progression cases were predicted by the model with roughly 64% sensitivity and less than 85% specificity. Blood also held most thyroid clonotypes expanded above 0.001 frequency.

Ages of hyperthyroidism patients ran from 18 to 65, and their diagnoses were new, under 2 months' duration. The authors amplified TCR beta CDR3 regions from RNA transcripts. RT-PCR with HTBI primers came first, then second-round multiplex PCR. TCRdb fed the multiplex PCR reads into MiXCR, producing one record per CDR3 protein. The sample shows approximately 540,000 distinct CDR3 sequences, approximately 35% of them seen only once. This clonotype occurred once. Its antigen is currently unknown. This receptor was obtained from an adult man with Graves' hyperthyroidism. Sequenced material: peripheral blood or thyroid tissue (not recorded which).

The CDR3 nucleotides are TGTGCCAGCAGCCCGGCAGGCGGGAACTCACCCCTCCACTTT. Residues: CASSPAGGNSPLHF. The V and J genes are TRBV7-9 and TRBJ1-6; D ambiguous. From germline, CDR1 is SEHNR and CDR2 FQNEAQ (reference sequence). With 5 bases removed from V and 10 bases from J, the gap between germline ends came to 15 bases. The length of the CDR3 is 14 residues.